This T cell receptor beta chain comes out of a study of shared clonotypes between healthy human individuals. Study-level information: The donor pool was made up of a couple of women and a few men aged 18 to 49. Donors had three CD4 naive, three CD4 memory, two CD8 naive and one CD8 memory plate apiece.

The germline gives CDR1 SGHRS, CDR2 YFSETQ. The CDR3 has 14 residues. J lost 3 bases, V lost 2 bases, and 3 bases had no gene match. Assay execution proceeded at the deep level. Using 200 ng DNA, 25,000 to 35,000 T cell genomes, the sorted-subset replicate PCRs were run. TCRdb keeps only in-frame clones here, not all; method: immunoSEQ multiplex PCR. The sample has about 520,000 clones, 95% to 96% seen once. The V call is TRBV5-1, the J call TRBJ2-3; 7 positions agree with TRBD1. The TCR sequence derives from a woman aged 30 to 39 in good health. The sequenced material came from naive CD4+ T cells sorted from blood. Subset in this sample: CD45RA+ positively selected. In DNA, the CDR3 is TGCGCCAGCAGCTTACAGGGGTGGACAGATACGCAGTATTTT. This translates into CASSLQGWTDTQYF. The full variable domain, completed using reference TRBV5-1 and TRBJ2-3, is KAGVTQTPRYLIKTRGQQVTLSCSPISGHRSVSWYQQTPGQGLQFLFEYFSETQRNKGNFPGRFSGRQFSNSRSEMNVSTLELGDSALYLCASSLQGWTDTQYFGPGTRLTVL.